One TCR beta chain is described in this entry. A single base separates this from a much larger clone, so it may be a read error. This sample was taken from a study of T cells in Graves' hyperthyroidism and ophthalmopathy. The CDR3 sequence is 16 residues long. V was pared by 0 bases and J by 5 bases, with 1 base of the junction left unmatched. CDR1 is SGHDT and CDR2 is YYEEEE in the germline V gene. RNA transcripts were the template for amplifying TCR beta CDR3 regions. HTBI primers were the set used in a first-round RT-PCR of the TCR CDR3. TCRdb re-called the multiplex PCR reads with MiXCR, one entry per CDR3 protein. The table has around 300,000 distinct CDR3 sequences, roughly 15% seen once.

V usage is TRBV5-6 and J usage is TRBJ2-3, with 15 bases aligning to TRBD2. This TCR was recovered from a woman aged 45 to 65 with Graves' hyperthyroidism that later progressed to Graves' ophthalmopathy. Sequenced material: blood. In DNA, the CDR3 is TGTGCCAGCAGCTTGGCGGGACTAGCGGGAGGAGATACGCAGTATTTT. This sequence encodes CASSLAGLAGGDTQYF.